This TCR beta chain was recorded in a study of blood T cell repertoires in COVID-19. Data came from immunoSEQ multiplex PCR; TCRdb stores just in-frame clones and leaves some out. This sample has around 160,000 clones, with 86% found just once. Deletions cut 1 base from V and 0 bases from J, with 6 bases between. Per the germline V gene, CDR1 is LGHNT and CDR2 is FRNRAP. The CDR3 sequence is 14 residues long. The TCR was taken from a man aged 18 to 29 with acute or convalescent COVID-19. This chain uses TRBV12-5 with TRBJ1-2, with a tentative D call TRBD1 (5 bases). The sample was peripheral blood. The CDR3: CASGLARANYGYTF. Here the CDR3 DNA reads TGTGCTAGTGGTTTGGCCAGGGCTAACTATGGCTACACCTTC.